This is a list of T cell receptor beta chains from one sample in a study of human T cells and chemical hapten exposure. TCRdb re-derived calls from the RACE reads in MiXCR, one entry per CDR3 protein. The repertoire holds some 62,000 distinct CDR3 sequences, with approximately 11% as singletons. The specimen was whole blood, collected in connection with sensitization to the hapten diphenylcyclopropenone (DPC). The receptors were gathered from a woman aged 25 to 45 with alopecia areata. Some clones in this sample may be carry-over from other donors' samples. Each CDR3 is given with its conserved first and last residue. Fields, in order: clone size, J gene, D gene, V gene, CDR3 DNA, CDR3 protein. D genes are given only for firm matches. The size entry is marked missing in some rows and otherwise reads once, few, many or a size class.

clone size: few; J gene: TRBJ1-6; D gene: NA; V gene: TRBV4-2; CDR3 DNA: TGTGCCAGCAGCCAAGGGGAAGGTTCTGATTCACCCCTCCACTTT; CDR3 protein: CASSQGEGSDSPLHF
clone size: many; J gene: TRBJ2-1; D gene: NA; V gene: TRBV29-1; CDR3 DNA: TGCAGCGTTGAGAGCCAGCTCAGGGGTGAGCAGTTCTTC; CDR3 protein: CSVESQLRGEQFF
clone size: NA; J gene: TRBJ2-7; D gene: NA; V gene: TRBV28; CDR3 DNA: TGTGCCAGTTCAAGGTTCTCCTACGAGCAGTACTTC; CDR3 protein: CASSRFSYEQYF
clone size: many; J gene: TRBJ1-1; D gene: NA; V gene: TRBV6-2/TRBV6-3; CDR3 DNA: TGTGCCAGCAGTTACTCGACCAGGACCTTGAACACTGAAGCTTTCTTT; CDR3 protein: CASSYSTRTLNTEAFF
clone size: NA; J gene: TRBJ2-5; D gene: TRBD1; V gene: TRBV20-1; CDR3 DNA: TGCAGTGCCTCTTTGGGGACAGGGGCATTGGAGACCCAGTACTTC; CDR3 protein: CSASLGTGALETQYF
clone size: many; J gene: TRBJ1-6; D gene: NA; V gene: TRBV28; CDR3 DNA: TGTGCCAGCAGTTTACAGCCTGCGGATTCACCCCTCCACTTT; CDR3 protein: CASSLQPADSPLHF
clone size: many; J gene: TRBJ1-1; D gene: NA; V gene: TRBV29-1; CDR3 DNA: TGCAGCGTAGGGGGACTTATGAACACTGAAGCTTTCTTT; CDR3 protein: CSVGGLMNTEAFF
clone size: NA; J gene: TRBJ1-1; D gene: NA; V gene: TRBV6-2/TRBV6-3; CDR3 DNA: TGTGCCAGCAGACGAGATAGCCCAGGGCCTGGAGCTTTCTTT; CDR3 protein: CASRRDSPGPGAFF
clone size: NA; J gene: TRBJ2-7; D gene: TRBD1; V gene: TRBV20-1; CDR3 DNA: TGCAGTGTACCCGAAAGGTCTATTCAGACAGGGGAGCAGTACTTC; CDR3 protein: CSVPERSIQTGEQYF
clone size: NA; J gene: TRBJ1-1; D gene: TRBD1; V gene: TRBV4-2; CDR3 DNA: TGTGCCAGCAGCCGCCCAGGGGGCGAGGCTGAAGCTTTCTTT; CDR3 protein: CASSRPGGEAEAFF
clone size: many; J gene: TRBJ1-1; D gene: NA; V gene: TRBV7-8; CDR3 DNA: TGTGCCAGCACCCGAGAGTTTTTGACTGAAGCTTTCTTT; CDR3 protein: CASTREFLTEAFF
clone size: few; J gene: TRBJ1-6; D gene: TRBD1; V gene: TRBV5-1; CDR3 DNA: TGCGCCAGCAGCCAAACAGCGGGACAGGGAAACTCACCCCTCCACTTT; CDR3 protein: CASSQTAGQGNSPLHF
clone size: many; J gene: TRBJ1-3; D gene: TRBD1; V gene: TRBV5-5; CDR3 DNA: TGTGCCAGCAGCTCAAGGGACAGGGTTGACACCATATATTTT; CDR3 protein: CASSSRDRVDTIYF
clone size: NA; J gene: TRBJ1-1; D gene: NA; V gene: TRBV10-3; CDR3 DNA: TGTGCTTCGGGGCGACAGAACACTGAAGCTTTCTTT; CDR3 protein: CASGRQNTEAFF
clone size: NA; J gene: TRBJ2-5; D gene: NA; V gene: TRBV5-1; CDR3 DNA: TGCGCCAGCACTGTTTCGGGCGGGGACCAAGAGACCCAGTACTTC; CDR3 protein: CASTVSGGDQETQYF
clone size: many; J gene: TRBJ2-7; D gene: TRBD1; V gene: TRBV11-3; CDR3 DNA: TGTGCCAGCAGACGACAGGGCTCCTACGAGCAGTACTTC; CDR3 protein: CASRRQGSYEQYF
clone size: many; J gene: TRBJ2-5; D gene: NA; V gene: TRBV29-1; CDR3 DNA: TGCAGCGGTGCAGGGGCGGGAGAGACCCAGTACTTC; CDR3 protein: CSGAGAGETQYF
clone size: many; J gene: TRBJ2-3; D gene: NA; V gene: TRBV4-3; CDR3 DNA: TGCGCCAGCAGCCAAGATGGACGGGGGACAGATACGCAGTATTTT; CDR3 protein: CASSQDGRGTDTQYF
clone size: NA; J gene: TRBJ1-1; D gene: TRBD1; V gene: TRBV7-7; CDR3 DNA: TGTGCCAGCAGCTTAGGGCACAGGGGCCAGAACACTGAAGCTTTCTTT; CDR3 protein: CASSLGHRGQNTEAFF
clone size: many; J gene: TRBJ1-1; D gene: NA; V gene: TRBV4-2; CDR3 DNA: TGTGCCAGCAGCCAGCCCATGGGGAAGAACACTGAAGCTTTCTTT; CDR3 protein: CASSQPMGKNTEAFF
clone size: few; J gene: TRBJ1-1; D gene: NA; V gene: TRBV7-2; CDR3 DNA: TGTGCCAGCAGCCCCGAAATGAACACTGAAGCTTTCTTT; CDR3 protein: CASSPEMNTEAFF
clone size: NA; J gene: TRBJ1-5; D gene: NA; V gene: TRBV6-4; CDR3 DNA: TGTGCCAGCAGTGCGGAGGGCAATCAGCCCCAGCATTTT; CDR3 protein: CASSAEGNQPQHF
clone size: few; J gene: TRBJ1-4; D gene: TRBD1; V gene: TRBV12-3/TRBV12-4; CDR3 DNA: TGTGCCAGCAGGGATCGACAGGGCCCCAATGAAAAACTGTTTTTT; CDR3 protein: CASRDRQGPNEKLFF
clone size: few; J gene: TRBJ2-2; D gene: TRBD2; V gene: TRBV28; CDR3 DNA: TGTGCCAGCAGTTCGCTAGCGGGAGTTACCGGGGAGCTGTTTTTT; CDR3 protein: CASSSLAGVTGELFF
clone size: few; J gene: TRBJ2-7; D gene: TRBD2; V gene: TRBV5-4; CDR3 DNA: TGTGCCAGCAGCTTGGCTAGGACTAGCGGGCTCTCCTACGAGCAGTACTTC; CDR3 protein: CASSLARTSGLSYEQYF
clone size: NA; J gene: TRBJ2-1; D gene: TRBD2; V gene: TRBV4-2; CDR3 DNA: TGTGCCAGCAGCCAAGATCTAGCCAGCGGGAGGGGAGAACAGTTCTTC; CDR3 protein: CASSQDLASGRGEQFF
clone size: many; J gene: TRBJ1-2; D gene: NA; V gene: TRBV7-8; CDR3 DNA: TGTGCCAGCAGCCCAGACAGCTATGGCTACACCTTC; CDR3 protein: CASSPDSYGYTF